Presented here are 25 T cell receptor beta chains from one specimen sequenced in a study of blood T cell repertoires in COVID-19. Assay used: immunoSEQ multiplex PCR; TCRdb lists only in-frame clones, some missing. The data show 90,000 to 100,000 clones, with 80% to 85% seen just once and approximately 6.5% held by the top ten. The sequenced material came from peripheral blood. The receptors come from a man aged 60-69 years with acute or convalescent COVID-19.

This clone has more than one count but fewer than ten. The CDR3 region is CASRLLGGELFF. The CDR3 DNA sequence: TGTGCCAGCAGACTCCTCGGCGGGGAGCTGTTTTTT. V and J are TRBV28 and TRBJ2-2; D gene unclear. The CDR3 is 12 residues long. V lost 6 bases and J lost 7, with 9 bases in between. The germline V gene encodes CDR1 MDHEN and CDR2 SYDVKM.

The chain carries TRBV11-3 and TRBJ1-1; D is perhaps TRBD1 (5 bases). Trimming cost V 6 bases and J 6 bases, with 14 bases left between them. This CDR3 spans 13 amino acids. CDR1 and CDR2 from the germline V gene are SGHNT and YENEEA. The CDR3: CASRNRGSPEAFF. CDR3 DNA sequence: TGTGCCAGCAGAAATCGGGGGAGTCCTGAAGCTTTCTTT. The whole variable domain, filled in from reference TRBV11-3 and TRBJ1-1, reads EAGVVQSPRYKIIEKKQPVAFWCNPISGHNTLYWYLQNLGQGPELLIRYENEEAVDDSQLPKDRFSAERLKGVDSTLKIQPAELGDSAVYLCASRNRGSPEAFFGQGTRLTVV.

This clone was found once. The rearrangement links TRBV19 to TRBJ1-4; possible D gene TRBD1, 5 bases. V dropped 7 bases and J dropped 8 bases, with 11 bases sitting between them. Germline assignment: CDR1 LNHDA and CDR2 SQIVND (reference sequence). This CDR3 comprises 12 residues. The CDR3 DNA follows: TGTGCCAGTAAAGGGGTGGGCGAAAAACTGTTTTTT. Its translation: CASKGVGEKLFF.

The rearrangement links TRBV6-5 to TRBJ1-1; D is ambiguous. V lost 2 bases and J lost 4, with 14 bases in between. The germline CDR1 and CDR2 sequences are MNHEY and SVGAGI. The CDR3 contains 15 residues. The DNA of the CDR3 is TGTGCCAGCAGTTACCCTGGGGAGGGAGGCACTGAAGCTTTCTTT. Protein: CASSYPGEGGTEAFF.

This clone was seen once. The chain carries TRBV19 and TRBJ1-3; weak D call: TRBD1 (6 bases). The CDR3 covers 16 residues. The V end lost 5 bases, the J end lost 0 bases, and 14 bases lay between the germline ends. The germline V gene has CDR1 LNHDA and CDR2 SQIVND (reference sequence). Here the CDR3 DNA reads TGTGCCAGTAGTCGACCGACAGGCTCCTCTGGAAACACCATATATTTT. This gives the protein CASSRPTGSSGNTIYF.

CDR3: CAWSTGMGRNTEAFF. The CDR3 DNA is TGTGCCTGGAGTACAGGCATGGGCCGTAACACTGAAGCTTTCTTT. The rearrangement links TRBV30 to TRBJ1-1; a possible D gene is TRBD1 (5 bases). The V gene's germline CDR1 is GTSNPN and CDR2 SVGIG (reference sequence). This CDR3 has 15 amino acids. V gave up 2 bases and J gave up 2 bases, with 15 bases separating them.

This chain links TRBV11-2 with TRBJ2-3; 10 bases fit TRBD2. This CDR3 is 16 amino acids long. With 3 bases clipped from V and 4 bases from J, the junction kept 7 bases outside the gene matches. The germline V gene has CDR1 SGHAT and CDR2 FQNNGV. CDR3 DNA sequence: TGTGCCAGCAGCTTCCGGCTAGCGGGGGTCGCAGATACGCAGTATTTT. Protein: CASSFRLAGVADTQYF. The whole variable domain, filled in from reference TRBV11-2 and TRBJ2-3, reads EAGVAQSPRYKIIEKRQSVAFWCNPISGHATLYWYQQILGQGPKLLIQFQNNGVVDDSQLPKDRFSAERLKGVDSTLKIQPAKLEDSAVYLCASSFRLAGVADTQYFGPGTRLTVL.

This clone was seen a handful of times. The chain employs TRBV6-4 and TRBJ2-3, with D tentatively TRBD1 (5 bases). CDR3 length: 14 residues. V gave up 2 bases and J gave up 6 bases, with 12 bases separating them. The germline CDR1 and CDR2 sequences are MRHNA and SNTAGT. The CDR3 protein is CASSDETVSDTQYF. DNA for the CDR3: TGTGCCAGCAGTGACGAGACAGTTTCGGATACGCAGTATTTT.

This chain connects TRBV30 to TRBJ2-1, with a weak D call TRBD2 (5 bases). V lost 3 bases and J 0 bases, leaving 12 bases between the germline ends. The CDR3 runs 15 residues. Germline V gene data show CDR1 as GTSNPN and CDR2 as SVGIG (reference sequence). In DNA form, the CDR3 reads TGTGCCTGGAGGGGTCATGGGAGCTCCTACAATGAGCAGTTCTTC. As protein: CAWRGHGSSYNEQFF. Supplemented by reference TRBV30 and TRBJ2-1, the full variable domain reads SQTIHQWPATLVQPVGSPLSLECTVEGTSNPNLYWYRQAAGRGLQLLFYSVGIGQISSEVPQNLSASRPQDRQFILSSKKLLLSDSGFYLCAWRGHGSSYNEQFFGPGTRLTVL.

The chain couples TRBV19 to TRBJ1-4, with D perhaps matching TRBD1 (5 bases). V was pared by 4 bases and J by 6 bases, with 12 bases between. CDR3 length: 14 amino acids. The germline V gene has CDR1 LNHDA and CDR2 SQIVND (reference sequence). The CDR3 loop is CASSTGTGDEKLFF. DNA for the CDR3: TGTGCCAGTAGTACCGGGACGGGGGATGAAAAACTGTTTTTT. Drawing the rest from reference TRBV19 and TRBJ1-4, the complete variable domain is DGGITQSPKYLFRKEGQNVTLSCEQNLNHDAMYWYRQDPGQGLRLIYYSQIVNDFQKGDIAEGYSVSREKKESFPLTVTSAQKNPTAFYLCASSTGTGDEKLFFGSGTQLSVL.

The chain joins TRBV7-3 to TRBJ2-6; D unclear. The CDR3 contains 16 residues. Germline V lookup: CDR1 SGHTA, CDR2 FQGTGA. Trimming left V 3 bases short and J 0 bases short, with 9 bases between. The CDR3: CASSFQESSGANVLTF. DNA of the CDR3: TGTGCCAGCAGCTTTCAGGAATCCTCTGGGGCCAACGTCCTGACTTTC.

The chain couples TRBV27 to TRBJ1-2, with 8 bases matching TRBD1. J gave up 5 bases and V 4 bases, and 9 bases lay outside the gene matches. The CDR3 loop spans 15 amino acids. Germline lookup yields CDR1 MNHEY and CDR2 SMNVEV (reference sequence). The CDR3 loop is CASSSTTGGGYGYTF. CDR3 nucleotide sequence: TGTGCCAGCAGTTCCACAACAGGGGGTGGGTATGGCTACACCTTC.

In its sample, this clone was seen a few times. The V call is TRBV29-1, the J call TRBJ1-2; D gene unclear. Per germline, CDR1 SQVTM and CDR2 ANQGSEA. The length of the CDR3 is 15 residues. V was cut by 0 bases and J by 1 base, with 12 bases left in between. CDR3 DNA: TGCAGCGTTGAAGATCGAGGCCAGATTAACTATGGCTACACCTTC. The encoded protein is CSVEDRGQINYGYTF.

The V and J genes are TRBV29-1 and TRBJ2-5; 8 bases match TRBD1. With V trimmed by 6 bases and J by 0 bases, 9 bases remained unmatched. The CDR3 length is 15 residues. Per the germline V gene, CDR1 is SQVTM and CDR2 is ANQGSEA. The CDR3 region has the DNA TGCAGCGTATCCGATCGGACAGGGTACCAAGAGACCCAGTACTTC. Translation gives CSVSDRTGYQETQYF.

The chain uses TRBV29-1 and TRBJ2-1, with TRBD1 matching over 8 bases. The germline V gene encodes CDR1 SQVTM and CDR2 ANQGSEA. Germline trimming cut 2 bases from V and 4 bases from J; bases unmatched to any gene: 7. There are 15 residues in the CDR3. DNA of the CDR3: TGCAGCGTTGAACCCGCAGGGGGCTATTACAATGAGCAGTTCTTC. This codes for CSVEPAGGYYNEQFF.

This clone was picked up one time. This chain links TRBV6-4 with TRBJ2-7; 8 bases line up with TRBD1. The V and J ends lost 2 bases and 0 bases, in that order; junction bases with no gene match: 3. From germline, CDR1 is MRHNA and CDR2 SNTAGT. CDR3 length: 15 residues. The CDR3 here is CASSDAGQVSYEQYF. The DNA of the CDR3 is TGTGCCAGCAGTGACGCGGGACAGGTCTCCTACGAGCAGTACTTC.

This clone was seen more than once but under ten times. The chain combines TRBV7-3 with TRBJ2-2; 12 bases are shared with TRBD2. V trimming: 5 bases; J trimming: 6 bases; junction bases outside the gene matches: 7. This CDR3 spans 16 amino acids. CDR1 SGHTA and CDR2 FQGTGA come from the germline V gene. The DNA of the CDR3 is TGTGCCAGCAGCCAAAGGACTAGCGGGGATGCCGGGGAGCTGTTTTTT. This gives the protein CASSQRTSGDAGELFF.

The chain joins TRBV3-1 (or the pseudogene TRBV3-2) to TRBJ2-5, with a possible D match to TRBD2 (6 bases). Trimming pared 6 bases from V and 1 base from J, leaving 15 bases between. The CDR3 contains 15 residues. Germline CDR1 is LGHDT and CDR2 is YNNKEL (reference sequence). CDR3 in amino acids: CASSLGWGVQETQYF. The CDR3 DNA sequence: TGTGCCAGCAGTCTTGGGTGGGGGGTCCAAGAGACCCAGTACTTC.

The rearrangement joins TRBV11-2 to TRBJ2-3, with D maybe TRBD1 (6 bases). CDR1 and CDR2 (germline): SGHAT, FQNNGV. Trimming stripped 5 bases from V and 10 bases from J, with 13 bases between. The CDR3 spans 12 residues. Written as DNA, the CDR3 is TGTGCCAGCAGCCTACGGACAGCTCCGCAGTATTTT. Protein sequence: CASSLRTAPQYF.

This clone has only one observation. CDR3 DNA: TGCGCCAGCAGCTCCTACAATACAGGAAAACCCTACAATGAGCAGTTCTTC. It specifies CASSSYNTGKPYNEQFF. V gene TRBV5-1 combines with J gene TRBJ2-1, with a tentative D call TRBD1 (5 bases). The length of the CDR3 is 17 residues. Germline V gives CDR1 SGHRS, CDR2 YFSETQ. With 3 bases removed from V and 2 bases from J, the gap between germline ends came to 18 bases.

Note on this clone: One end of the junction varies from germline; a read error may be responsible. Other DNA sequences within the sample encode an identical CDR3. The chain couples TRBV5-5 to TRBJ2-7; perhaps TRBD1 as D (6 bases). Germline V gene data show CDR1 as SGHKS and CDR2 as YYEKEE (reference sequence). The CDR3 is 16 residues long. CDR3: CASSLVFTGSSYEQYF. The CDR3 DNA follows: TGTGCCAGCAGCTTGGTTTTCACAGGGTCCTCGTACGAACAGTACTTC.

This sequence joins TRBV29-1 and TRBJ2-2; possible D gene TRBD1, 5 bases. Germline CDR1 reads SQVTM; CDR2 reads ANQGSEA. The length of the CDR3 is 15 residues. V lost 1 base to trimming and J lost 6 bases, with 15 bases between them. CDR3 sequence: CSVEGGAEMAGELFF. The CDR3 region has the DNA TGCAGCGTTGAAGGGGGCGCGGAAATGGCCGGGGAGCTGTTTTTT.

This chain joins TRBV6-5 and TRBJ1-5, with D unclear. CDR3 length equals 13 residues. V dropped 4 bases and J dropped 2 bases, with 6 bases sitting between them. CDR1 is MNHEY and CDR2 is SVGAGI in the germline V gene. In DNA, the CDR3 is TGTGCCAGCAGTTCCAGTCGCAATCAGCCCCAGCATTTT. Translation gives CASSSSRNQPQHF.

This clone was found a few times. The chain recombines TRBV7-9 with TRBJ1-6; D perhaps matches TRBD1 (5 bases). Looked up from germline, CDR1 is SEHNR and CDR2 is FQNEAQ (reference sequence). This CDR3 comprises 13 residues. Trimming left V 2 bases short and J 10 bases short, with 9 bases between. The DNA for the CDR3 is TGTGCCAGCAGCTTACCGACAGCCTCACCCCTCCACTTT. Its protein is CASSLPTASPLHF.

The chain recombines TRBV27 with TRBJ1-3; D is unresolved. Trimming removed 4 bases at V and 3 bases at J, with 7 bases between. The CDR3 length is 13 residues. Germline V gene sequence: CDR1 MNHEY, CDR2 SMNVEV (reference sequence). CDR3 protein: CASSYTGGNTIYF. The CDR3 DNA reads TGTGCCAGCAGTTATACGGGTGGAAACACCATATATTTT.